Given below is one T cell receptor beta chain in context. This entry belongs to a study of shared clonotypes between healthy human individuals. CD45RA-negative memory and CD45RA+ naive subsets were split from the CD4+ cells. Each replicate PCR on the sorted subsets used about 220 ng DNA (roughly 27,000 T cell genomes). Original processing notes: Because ImmunoSEQ provided only junction sequences with no quality scores, the filtering differed. TCRdb's copy holds only in-frame clones and misses some; the assay was immunoSEQ multiplex PCR. The V and J calls and clone size are taken from that table; D and trimming were inferred from the DNA. The sample carries more than 2 million clones, under 97% recorded once. The CDR3 is 16 residues long.

The TCR was taken from a man between 18 and 29 years old in good health. The chain couples TRBV21-1 to TRBJ1-6. TRBV21-1 is a known pseudogene. The source material was naive CD4+ T cells sorted from blood. Subset in this sample: CD45RA+ positively selected. CDR3 sequence reads: CASSTMYWNDNSPLHF. CDR3 coding DNA: TGTGCCAGCAGCACCATGTACTGGAACGATAATTCACCCCTCCACTTT.